One T cell receptor (beta chain) is described in this entry. The data were taken from a study of T cell changes during pregnancy in multiple sclerosis. The table came from immunoSEQ multiplex PCR; TCRdb's copy has only in-frame clones and leaves some out. Here the sample spans 80,000 to 100,000 clones, about nine tenths being singletons. This TCR came from a female donor in good health, enrolled as a control in a pregnancy study. The material sequenced was peripheral blood, taken after pregnancy.

CDR3: CASSSGRGLRQPQHF. CDR3 DNA sequence: TGTGCCAGCAGCTCCGGAAGGGGGTTGCGGCAGCCCCAGCATTTT. This chain uses TRBV5-6 with TRBJ1-5, with TRBD1 as a possible D gene (6 bases). Germline V lookup: CDR1 SGHDT, CDR2 YYEEEE. The V end was cut by 3 bases, the J end by 7 bases, with 17 bases between. This CDR3 has 15 residues. Full variable domain (remainder filled in from reference TRBV5-6 and TRBJ1-5): DAGVTQSPTHLIKTRGQQVTLRCSPKSGHDTVSWYQQALGQGPQFIFQYYEEEERQRGNFPDRFSGHQFPNYSSELNVNALLLGDSALYLCASSSGRGLRQPQHFGDGTRLSIL.